This is a list of T cell receptor beta chains from one sample in a study of T-cell memory formation after mild COVID-19. TCRdb used MiXCR to reprocess the 5' RACE reads, holding one entry per CDR3 protein. This sample has 450,000 or so distinct CDR3 sequences, with 20% found just once. Sequencing input: PBMCs or a T cell subset sorted from them (not recorded which). The receptors come from an adult woman who had mild COVID-19 (a few samples of this study predate the infection). Cell type and time point are not known. The CDR3 runs from the conserved cysteine through the conserved F or W. The order of the fields is V gene, D gene, J gene, clone size, CDR3 DNA, CDR3 protein. The D gene is left open where the match is weak. For some rows the clone size is stated as once, few or many, or as a class when expanded; others skip it.

TRBV20-1,TRBD2,TRBJ2-5,few,TGCAGTGCCAGGTCCGGGAGGGCCTTTGAGACCCAGTACTTC,CSARSGRAFETQYF
TRBV4-3,-,TRBJ1-2,-,TGCGCCAGCAGCCAAGCCGCTGGGGGGGGCGTTAACTATGGCTACACCTTC,CASSQAAGGGVNYGYTF
TRBV12-3/TRBV12-4,-,TRBJ1-1,-,TGTGCCAGCAGTGACGAAGTCAAAAACACTGAAGCTTTCTTT,CASSDEVKNTEAFF
TRBV12-3/TRBV12-4,-,TRBJ2-7,once,TGTGCCAGCAGTTTCACCCCGGGCTACGAGCAGTACTTC,CASSFTPGYEQYF
TRBV7-6,-,TRBJ2-7,-,TGTGCCAGCAGCTTAGTCCCTGGAGCTGCCGAGCAGTACTTC,CASSLVPGAAEQYF
TRBV12-3/TRBV12-4,TRBD1,TRBJ1-2,-,TGTGCCAGCAGTTTATCTTCCGGGACAGGGGATGGCTATGGCTACACCTTC,CASSLSSGTGDGYGYTF
TRBV5-1,-,TRBJ2-1,-,TGCGCCAGCAGCTTGGTACGTGTAGGCAATGAGCAGTTCTTC,CASSLVRVGNEQFF
TRBV18,-,TRBJ1-2,-,TGTGCCAGCTCGGAGGGTAATGACTATGGCTACACCTTC,CASSEGNDYGYTF
TRBV12-3/TRBV12-4,-,TRBJ2-1,few,TGTGCCAGCAGACTCCCCGGTTCCTACAATGAGCAGTTCTTC,CASRLPGSYNEQFF
TRBV20-1,-,TRBJ2-5,few,TGCAGTGCTACCCGGGACGCACAAGAGACCCAGTACTTC,CSATRDAQETQYF
TRBV3-1,-,TRBJ1-2,few,TGTGCCAGCAGCCAACATACCGGGGGGCAGGCCTATGGCTACACCTTC,CASSQHTGGQAYGYTF
TRBV5-1,-,TRBJ1-1,-,TGCGCCAGCAGCTTGGAATTGGATAGACCCCTTGAAGCTTTCTTT,CASSLELDRPLEAFF
TRBV12-3/TRBV12-4,TRBD1,TRBJ1-1,-,TGTGCCAGCAGTATGGACAGGCTTGGGAATAAAGCTTTCTTT,CASSMDRLGNKAFF
TRBV5-1,TRBD1,TRBJ1-1,few,TGCGCCAGCAGCCCTGGGACAGGGATCCTCAACACTGAAGCTTTCTTT,CASSPGTGILNTEAFF
TRBV7-3,-,TRBJ2-2,-,TGTGCCAGCAGCGCCAGCGGCAGGGGCACCGGGGAGCTGTTTTTT,CASSASGRGTGELFF
TRBV5-1,TRBD2,TRBJ2-1,few,TGCGCCAGCAGCCTCGAAGCGGGGGGCCACTACAATGAGCAGTTCTTC,CASSLEAGGHYNEQFF
TRBV7-7,TRBD1,TRBJ2-7,few,TGTGCCAGCAGCCTAGACAGGGGCACGAACGAGCAGTACTTC,CASSLDRGTNEQYF
TRBV4-3,TRBD1,TRBJ2-3,few,TGCGCCAGCAGCCAAGACTTTCGACAGGGGCGGGATACGCAGTATTTT,CASSQDFRQGRDTQYF
TRBV10-2,TRBD1,TRBJ2-1,few,TGCGCCAGCAGAAAGGACAGGGGAATCAATGAGCAGTTCTTC,CASRKDRGINEQFF
TRBV24-1,TRBD1,TRBJ2-5,-,TGTGCCACCAGTGATACCCCAGGGGGCCCCGAAGAGACCCAGTACTTC,CATSDTPGGPEETQYF
TRBV20-1,-,TRBJ1-2,-,TGCAGTGCTCCCTGGGCCGAAAAGGGGGAAGGCTATGGCTACACCTTC,CSAPWAEKGEGYGYTF
TRBV7-2,TRBD1,TRBJ1-2,-,TGTGCCAGCAGCTTACCGGGAACAGGGGGCAAGACAGGGTATGGCTACACCTTC,CASSLPGTGGKTGYGYTF
TRBV24-1,TRBD1,TRBJ2-2,-,TGTGCCACCAGTGCCGGGACAGGATACACCGGGGAGCTGTTTTTT,CATSAGTGYTGELFF
TRBV25-1,-,TRBJ2-1,few,TGTGCCAGCAGCAGACAGGCCCCAAACAATGAGCAGTTCTTC,CASSRQAPNNEQFF
TRBV27,TRBD1,TRBJ1-5,once,TGTGCCAGCAGTCCGCGGCTTGGACAGGTTAATAGCAATCAGCCCCAGCATTTT,CASSPRLGQVNSNQPQHF
TRBV20-1,-,TRBJ1-2,many,TGCAGTCCGACCCTGGGGCAGGGAGTCAATGGCTACACCTTC,CSPTLGQGVNGYTF
TRBV20-1,TRBD2,TRBJ2-3,-,TGCAGTGCTACACCCCTAGCGGGACCCTCCACAGATACGCAGTATTTT,CSATPLAGPSTDTQYF
TRBV12-3/TRBV12-4,-,TRBJ2-7,few,TGTGCCAGCAGTTTAGGGGGTAGCAGACCCTACGAGCAGTACTTC,CASSLGGSRPYEQYF
TRBV10-3,-,TRBJ2-3,few,TGTGCCATCAGATTACAGGACACAGATACGCAGTATTTT,CAIRLQDTDTQYF
TRBV5-5,TRBD2,TRBJ2-3,-,TGTGCCAGCAGCTTGGGCCCTAGCGGGGGGAGCACATATACGCAGTATTTT,CASSLGPSGGSTYTQYF
TRBV20-1,TRBD1,TRBJ2-7,-,TGCAGTGCTAGTACAGGGGACTACGAGCAGTACTTC,CSASTGDYEQYF
TRBV20-1,-,TRBJ1-2,once,TGCAGTGCTCCGGACATGGCTAACTATGGCTACACCTTC,CSAPDMANYGYTF
TRBV6-2/TRBV6-3,-,TRBJ1-5,-,TGTGCCAGCAGCCAGCAAGGAGCCGGATTGAAAACCCAGCATTTT,CASSQQGAGLKTQHF
TRBV9,-,TRBJ1-3,-,TGTGCCAGCAGCGTAGATGACGGCTCTGGAAACACCATATATTTT,CASSVDDGSGNTIYF
TRBV6-5,-,TRBJ1-2,-,TGTGCCAGCAGTTATTCTCGCCCAAACTATGGCTACACCTTC,CASSYSRPNYGYTF
TRBV12-3/TRBV12-4,-,TRBJ1-3,-,TGTGCCAGCAGTTGGCAGGAAGAGGTGCCCATATATTTT,CASSWQEEVPIYF
TRBV15,-,TRBJ1-1,-,TGTGCCACCAAGGTGGGCTCCGGTGTGAACACTGAAGCTTTCTTT,CATKVGSGVNTEAFF
TRBV2,TRBD1,TRBJ2-2,-,TGTGCCAGCCAGACAGGGGCTTTCACCGGGGAGCTGTTTTTT,CASQTGAFTGELFF
TRBV7-9,-,TRBJ2-7,few,TGTGCCAGCAGCTTAGTACAAGCCCCATACGAGCAGTACTTC,CASSLVQAPYEQYF
TRBV7-6,-,TRBJ1-4,few,TGTGCCAGCAGAAGCACAGGACAGACTAATGAAAAACTGTTTTTT,CASRSTGQTNEKLFF
TRBV25-1,-,TRBJ2-5,-,TGTGCCAGCAGTAATCGTGGGGTTGTCAGGGAGACCCAGTACTTC,CASSNRGVVRETQYF
TRBV21-1,-,TRBJ1-4,-,TGTGCCAGCAGCAAAGATACGAGAAGGGGATCAGAAAAACTGTTTTTT,CASSKDTRRGSEKLFF
TRBV7-9,-,TRBJ1-5,-,TGTGCCAGCAGCTCCCAGAGGGATAGCAATCAGCCCCAGCATTTT,CASSSQRDSNQPQHF
TRBV6-6,-,TRBJ2-6,-,TGTGCCAGCAGTTACGGGGCCTCTGGGGACAACGTCCTGACTTTC,CASSYGASGDNVLTF
TRBV5-1,TRBD2,TRBJ2-1,few,TGCGCCAGCAAACCTAGCGGGAGTTGGACCTACAATGAGCAGTTCTTC,CASKPSGSWTYNEQFF
TRBV7-9,-,TRBJ2-1,-,TGTGCCAGCAGCTCCTCAGGTCGAAGCAACTCCTACAATGAGCAGTTCTTC,CASSSSGRSNSYNEQFF